This TCR beta chain was captured by sequencing in a study of blood T cell repertoires in COVID-19. The study drew participants aged about 18 to 95 years from 24 US areas. The study assigned cohorts using participant-reported clinical history. Produced via immunoSEQ multiplex PCR; TCRdb's table is partial and in-frame only. The sample yields 200,000 or so clones, roughly 84% seen once. The CDR3 covers 15 residues. Trimming removed 2 bases from V and 5 bases from J; junction bases left unmatched: 4. The V gene's germline CDR1 is MNHEY and CDR2 SVGAGI. This rearrangement joins TRBV6-5 to TRBJ1-4, with TRBD1 matching 8 bases. The sequence came from a man aged 25 to 45 in a cohort exposed to, infected with or recovered from COVID-19 (not recorded which). The sequenced material came from PBMCs or T cells enriched from blood (not recorded which). CDR3 sequence (DNA): TGTGCCAGCAGTTACGCCACAGGGGGAAATGAAAAACTGTTTTTT. It encodes CASSYATGGNEKLFF.